The sequence of this TCR beta chain was determined in a study of shared clonotypes between healthy human individuals. Study results and limitations: Between a handful of donors, naive CD4 clonotypes were shared at a level of about 5%. The study generally estimated greater richness for naive than memory subsets.

To note about this clone: The antigen is not known.

TCRdb's copy holds only in-frame clones and misses some; the assay was immunoSEQ multiplex PCR. The table lists 400,000 to 600,000 clones, roughly 95% of them singletons, with 0.05% to 0.08% in the top ten. From CD4+ cells came CD45RA+ naive and CD45RA-negative memory subsets. The receptor was derived from a woman under 40 in good health. Specimen: naive CD4+ T cells sorted from blood. Subset noted: CD45RA+ positively selected.

The CDR3: CASSLVAGVKGSEQYF. CDR3 coding DNA: TGTGCCAGCAGCTTAGTAGCGGGAGTTAAAGGCTCCGAGCAGTACTTC. V is TRBV11-2 and J is TRBJ2-7; 9 nucleotides line up with TRBD2. This CDR3 is built from 16 residues. CDR1 and CDR2 from the germline V gene are SGHAT and FQNNGV. The junction had 10 bases not matched to a gene; V was cut back by 1 base and J by 6 bases. Using reference TRBV11-2 and TRBJ2-7 for the parts outside the CDR3, the full variable domain is EAGVAQSPRYKIIEKRQSVAFWCNPISGHATLYWYQQILGQGPKLLIQFQNNGVVDDSQLPKDRFSAERLKGVDSTLKIQPAKLEDSAVYLCASSLVAGVKGSEQYFGPGTRLTVT.